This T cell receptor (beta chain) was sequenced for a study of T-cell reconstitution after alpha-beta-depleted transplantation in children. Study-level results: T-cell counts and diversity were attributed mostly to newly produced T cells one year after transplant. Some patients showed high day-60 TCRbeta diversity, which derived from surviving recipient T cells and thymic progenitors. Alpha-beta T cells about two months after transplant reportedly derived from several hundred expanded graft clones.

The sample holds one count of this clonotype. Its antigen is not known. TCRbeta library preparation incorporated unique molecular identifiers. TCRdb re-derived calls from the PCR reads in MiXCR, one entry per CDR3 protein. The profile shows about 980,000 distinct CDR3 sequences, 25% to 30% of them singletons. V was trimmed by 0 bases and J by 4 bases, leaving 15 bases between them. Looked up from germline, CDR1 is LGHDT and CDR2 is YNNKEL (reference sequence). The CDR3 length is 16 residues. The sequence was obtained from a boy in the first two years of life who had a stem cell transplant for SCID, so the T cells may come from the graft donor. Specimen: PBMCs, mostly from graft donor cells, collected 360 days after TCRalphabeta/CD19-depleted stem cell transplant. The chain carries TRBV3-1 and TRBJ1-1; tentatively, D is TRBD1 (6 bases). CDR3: CASSQEIGGPGTEAFF. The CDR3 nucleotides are TGTGCCAGCAGCCAAGAAATAGGGGGGCCGGGCACTGAAGCTTTCTTT.